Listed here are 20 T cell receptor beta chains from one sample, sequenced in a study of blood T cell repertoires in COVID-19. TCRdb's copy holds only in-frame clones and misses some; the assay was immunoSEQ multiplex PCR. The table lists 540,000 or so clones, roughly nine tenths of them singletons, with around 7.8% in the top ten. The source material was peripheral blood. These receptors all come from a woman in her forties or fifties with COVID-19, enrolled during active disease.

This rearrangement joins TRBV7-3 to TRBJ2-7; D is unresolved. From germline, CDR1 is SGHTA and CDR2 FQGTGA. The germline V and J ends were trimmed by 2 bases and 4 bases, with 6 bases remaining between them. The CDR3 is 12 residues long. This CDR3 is CASSLPLYEQYF. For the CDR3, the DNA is TGTGCCAGCAGCTTACCCTTATACGAGCAGTACTTC.

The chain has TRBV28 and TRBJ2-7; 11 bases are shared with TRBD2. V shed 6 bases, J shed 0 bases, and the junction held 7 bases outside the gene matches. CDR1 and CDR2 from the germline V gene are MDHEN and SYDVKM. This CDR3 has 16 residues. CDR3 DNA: TGTGCCAGCAGCCCTAGCGGGGGGATAAGCTCCTACGAGCAGTACTTC. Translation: CASSPSGGISSYEQYF.

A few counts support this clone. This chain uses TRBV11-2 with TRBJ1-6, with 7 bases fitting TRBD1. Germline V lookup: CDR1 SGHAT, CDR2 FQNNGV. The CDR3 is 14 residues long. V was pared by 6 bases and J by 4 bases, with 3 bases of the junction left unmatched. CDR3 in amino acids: CASRPGQYNSPLHF. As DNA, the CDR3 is TGTGCCAGCAGACCGGGACAGTATAATTCACCCCTCCACTTT.

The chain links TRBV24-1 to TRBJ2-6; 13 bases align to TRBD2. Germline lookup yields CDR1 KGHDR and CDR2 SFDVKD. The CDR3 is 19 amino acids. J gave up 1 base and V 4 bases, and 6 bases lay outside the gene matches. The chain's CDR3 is CATSDSRTSGGSGANVLTF. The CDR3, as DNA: TGTGCCACCAGTGACTCCCGGACTAGCGGGGGATCTGGGGCCAACGTCCTGACTTTC.

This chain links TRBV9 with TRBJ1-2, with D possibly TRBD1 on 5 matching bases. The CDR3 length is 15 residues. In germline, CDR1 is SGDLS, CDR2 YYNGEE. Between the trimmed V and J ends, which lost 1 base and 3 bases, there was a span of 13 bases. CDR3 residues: CASSVRAGIDYGYTF. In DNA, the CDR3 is TGTGCCAGCAGCGTAAGGGCAGGGATTGACTATGGCTACACCTTC.

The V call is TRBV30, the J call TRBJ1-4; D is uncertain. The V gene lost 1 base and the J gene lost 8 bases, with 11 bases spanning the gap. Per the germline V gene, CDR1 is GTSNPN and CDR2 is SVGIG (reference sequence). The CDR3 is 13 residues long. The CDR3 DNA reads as TGTGCCTGGAGTGGGAGAGTCGGCGAAAAACTGTTTTTT. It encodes CAWSGRVGEKLFF.

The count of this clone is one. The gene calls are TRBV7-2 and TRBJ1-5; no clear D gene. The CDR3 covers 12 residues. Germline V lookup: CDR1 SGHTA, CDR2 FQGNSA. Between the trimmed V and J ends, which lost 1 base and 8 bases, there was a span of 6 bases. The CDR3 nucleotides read TGTGCCAGCAGCTTAGATTTCGAGCCCCAGCATTTT. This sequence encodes CASSLDFEPQHF.

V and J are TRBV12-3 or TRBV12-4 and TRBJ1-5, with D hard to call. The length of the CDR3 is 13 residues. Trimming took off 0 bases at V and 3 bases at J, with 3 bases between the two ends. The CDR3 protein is CASSLAANQPQHF. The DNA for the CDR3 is TGTGCCAGCAGTTTAGCGGCCAATCAGCCCCAGCATTTT.

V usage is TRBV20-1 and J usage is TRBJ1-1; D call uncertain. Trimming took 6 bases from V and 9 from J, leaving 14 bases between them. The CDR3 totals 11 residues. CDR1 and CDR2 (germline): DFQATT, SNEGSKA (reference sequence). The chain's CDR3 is CSARGGRQAFF. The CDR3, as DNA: TGCAGTGCCCGAGGCGGTCGGCAAGCTTTCTTT.

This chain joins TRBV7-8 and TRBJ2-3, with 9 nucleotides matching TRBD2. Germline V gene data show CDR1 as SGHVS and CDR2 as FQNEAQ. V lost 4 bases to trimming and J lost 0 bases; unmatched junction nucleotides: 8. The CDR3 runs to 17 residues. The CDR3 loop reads CASSSLSGGYSTDTQYF. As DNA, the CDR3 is TGTGCCAGCAGCTCTCTTAGCGGGGGCTATAGCACAGATACGCAGTATTTT. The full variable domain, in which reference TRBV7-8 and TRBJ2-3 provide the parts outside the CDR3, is GAGVSQSPRYKVAKRGQDVALRCDPISGHVSLFWYQQALGQGPEFLTYFQNEAQLDKSGLPSDRFFAERPEGSVSTLKIQRTQQEDSAVYLCASSSLSGGYSTDTQYFGPGTRLTVL.

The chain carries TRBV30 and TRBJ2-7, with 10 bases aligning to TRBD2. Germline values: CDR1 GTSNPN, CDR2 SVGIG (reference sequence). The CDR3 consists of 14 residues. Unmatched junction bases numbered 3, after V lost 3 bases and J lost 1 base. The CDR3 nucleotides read TGTGCCTGGAGAGCGGGGGGGCCGTCCTACGAGCAGTACTTC. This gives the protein CAWRAGGPSYEQYF.

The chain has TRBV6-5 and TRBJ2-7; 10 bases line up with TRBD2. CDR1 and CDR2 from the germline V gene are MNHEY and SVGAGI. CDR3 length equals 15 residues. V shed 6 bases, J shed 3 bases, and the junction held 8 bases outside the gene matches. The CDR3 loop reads CASRRVVAGGYEQYF. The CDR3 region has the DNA TGTGCCAGCAGGCGTGTAGTAGCGGGGGGCTACGAGCAGTACTTC.

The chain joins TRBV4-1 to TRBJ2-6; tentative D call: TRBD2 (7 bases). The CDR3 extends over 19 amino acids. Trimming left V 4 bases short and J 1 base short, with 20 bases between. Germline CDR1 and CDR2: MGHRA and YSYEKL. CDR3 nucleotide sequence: TGCGCCAGCAGCCCCACGAGAGGGGGGGAGATTTCTGGGGCCAACGTCCTGACTTTC. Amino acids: CASSPTRGGEISGANVLTF.

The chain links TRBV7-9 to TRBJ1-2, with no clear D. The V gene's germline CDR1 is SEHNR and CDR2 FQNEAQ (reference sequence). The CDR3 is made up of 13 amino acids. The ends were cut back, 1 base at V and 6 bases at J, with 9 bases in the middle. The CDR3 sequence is CASSLVSADGYTF. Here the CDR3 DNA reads TGTGCCAGCAGCTTAGTGTCGGCGGATGGCTACACCTTC. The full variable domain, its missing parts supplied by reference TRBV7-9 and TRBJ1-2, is DTGVSQNPRHKITKRGQNVTFRCDPISEHNRLYWYRQTLGQGPEFLTYFQNEAQLEKSRLLSDRFSAERPKGSFSTLEIQRTEQGDSAMYLCASSLVSADGYTFGSGTRLTVV.

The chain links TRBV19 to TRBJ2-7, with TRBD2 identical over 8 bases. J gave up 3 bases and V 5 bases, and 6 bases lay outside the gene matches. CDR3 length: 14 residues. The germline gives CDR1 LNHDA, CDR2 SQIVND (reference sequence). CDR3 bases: TGTGCCAGTAGTCCCGGGGGGGAAGGCTACGAGCAGTACTTC. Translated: CASSPGGEGYEQYF.

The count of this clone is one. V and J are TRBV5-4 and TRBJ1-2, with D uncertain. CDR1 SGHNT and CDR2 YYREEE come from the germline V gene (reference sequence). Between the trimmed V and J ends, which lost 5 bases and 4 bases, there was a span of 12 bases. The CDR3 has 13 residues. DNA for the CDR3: TGTGCCAGCAGTCGTGAGGTGGTCTATGGCTACACCTTC. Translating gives CASSREVVYGYTF.

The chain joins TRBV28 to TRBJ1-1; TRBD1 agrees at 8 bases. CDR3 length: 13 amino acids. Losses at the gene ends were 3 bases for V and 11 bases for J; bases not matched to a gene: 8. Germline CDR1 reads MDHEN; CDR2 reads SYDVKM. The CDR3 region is CASSFWTGQDAFF. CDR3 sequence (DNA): TGTGCCAGCAGTTTCTGGACAGGGCAGGACGCTTTCTTT.

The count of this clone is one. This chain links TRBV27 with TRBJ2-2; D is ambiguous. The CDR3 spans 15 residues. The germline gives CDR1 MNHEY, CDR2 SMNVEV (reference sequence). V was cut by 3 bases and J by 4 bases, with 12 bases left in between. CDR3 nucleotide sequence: TGTGCCAGCAGTTTGAGGTCAATTATCACCGGGGAGCTGTTTTTT. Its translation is CASSLRSIITGELFF.

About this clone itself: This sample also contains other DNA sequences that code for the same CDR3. The CDR3 DNA reads TGCGCCAGCAGCTCTTCTTCTAACTATGGCTACACCTTC. Translation: CASSSSSNYGYTF. V usage is TRBV5-1 and J usage is TRBJ1-2; D is unclear. Germline V lookup: CDR1 SGHRS, CDR2 YFSETQ. The CDR3 has 13 amino acids. Trimming pared 3 bases from V and 0 bases from J, leaving 6 bases between. The full variable domain, in which reference TRBV5-1 and TRBJ1-2 provide the parts outside the CDR3, is KAGVTQTPRYLIKTRGQQVTLSCSPISGHRSVSWYQQTPGQGLQFLFEYFSETQRNKGNFPGRFSGRQFSNSRSEMNVSTLELGDSALYLCASSSSSNYGYTFGSGTRLTVV.

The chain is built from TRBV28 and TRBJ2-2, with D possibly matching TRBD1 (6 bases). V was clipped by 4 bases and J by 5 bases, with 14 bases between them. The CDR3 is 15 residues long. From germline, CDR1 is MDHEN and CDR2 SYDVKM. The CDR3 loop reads CASSSLRGWTGELFF. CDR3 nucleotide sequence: TGTGCCAGCAGTTCCCTCAGGGGTTGGACCGGGGAGCTGTTTTTT.